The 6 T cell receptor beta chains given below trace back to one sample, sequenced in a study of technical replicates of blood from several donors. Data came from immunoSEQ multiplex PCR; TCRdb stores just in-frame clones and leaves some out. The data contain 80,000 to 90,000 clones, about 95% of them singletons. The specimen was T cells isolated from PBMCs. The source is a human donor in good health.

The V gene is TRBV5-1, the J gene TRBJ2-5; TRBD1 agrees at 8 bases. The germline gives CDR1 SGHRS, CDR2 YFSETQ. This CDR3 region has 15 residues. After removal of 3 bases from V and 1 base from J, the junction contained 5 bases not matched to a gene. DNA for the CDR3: TGCGCCAGCAGCTGGACAGGGACATTCCAAGAGACCCAGTACTTC. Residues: CASSWTGTFQETQYF.

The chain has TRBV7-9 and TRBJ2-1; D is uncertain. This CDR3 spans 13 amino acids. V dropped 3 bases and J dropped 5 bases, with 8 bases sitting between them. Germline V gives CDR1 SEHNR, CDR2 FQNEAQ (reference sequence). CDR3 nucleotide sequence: TGTGCCAGCAGCTTTGCTATCGACAATGAGCAGTTCTTC. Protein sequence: CASSFAIDNEQFF. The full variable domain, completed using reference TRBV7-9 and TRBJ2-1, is DTGVSQNPRHKITKRGQNVTFRCDPISEHNRLYWYRQTLGQGPEFLTYFQNEAQLEKSRLLSDRFSAERPKGSFSTLEIQRTEQGDSAMYLCASSFAIDNEQFFGPGTRLTVL.

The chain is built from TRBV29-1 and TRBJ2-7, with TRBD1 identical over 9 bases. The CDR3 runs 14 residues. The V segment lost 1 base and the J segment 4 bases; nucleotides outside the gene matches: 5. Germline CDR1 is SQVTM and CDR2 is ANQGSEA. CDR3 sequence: CSVEARTGVYEQYF. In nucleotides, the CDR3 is TGCAGCGTTGAAGCGAGGACAGGGGTATACGAGCAGTACTTC.

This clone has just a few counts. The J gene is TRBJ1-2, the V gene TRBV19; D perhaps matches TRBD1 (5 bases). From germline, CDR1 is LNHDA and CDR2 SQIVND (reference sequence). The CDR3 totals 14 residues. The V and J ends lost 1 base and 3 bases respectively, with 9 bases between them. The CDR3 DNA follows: TGTGCCAGTAGTATAGGACAGTTCGACTATGGCTACACCTTC. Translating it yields CASSIGQFDYGYTF.

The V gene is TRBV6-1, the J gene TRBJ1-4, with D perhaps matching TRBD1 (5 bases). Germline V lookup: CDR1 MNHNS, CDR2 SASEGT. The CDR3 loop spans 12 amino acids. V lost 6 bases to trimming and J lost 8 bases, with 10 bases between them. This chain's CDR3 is CASSRAEEKLFF. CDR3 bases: TGTGCCAGCAGCAGGGCAGAGGAAAAACTGTTTTTT.

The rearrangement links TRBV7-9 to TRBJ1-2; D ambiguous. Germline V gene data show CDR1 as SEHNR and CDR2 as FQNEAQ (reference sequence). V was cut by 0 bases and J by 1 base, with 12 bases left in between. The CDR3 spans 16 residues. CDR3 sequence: CASSLAADKFNYGYTF. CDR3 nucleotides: TGTGCCAGCAGCTTAGCCGCAGACAAGTTTAACTATGGCTACACCTTC.